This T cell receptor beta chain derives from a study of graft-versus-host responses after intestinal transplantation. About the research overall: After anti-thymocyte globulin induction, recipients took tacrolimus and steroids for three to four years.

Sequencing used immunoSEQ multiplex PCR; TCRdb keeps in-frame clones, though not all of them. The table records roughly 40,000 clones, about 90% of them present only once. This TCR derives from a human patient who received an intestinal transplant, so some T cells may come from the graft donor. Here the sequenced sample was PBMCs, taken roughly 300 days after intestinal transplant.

For the CDR3, the DNA is TGCGCCAGCAGCTTCGGACTAGCGGGAGCAGATACGCAGTATTTT. Protein: CASSFGLAGADTQYF. The V and J genes are TRBV5-1 and TRBJ2-3; 13 bases agree with TRBD2. J lost 4 bases, V lost 2 bases, and 1 base had no gene match. The CDR3 contains 15 residues. CDR1 and CDR2 from the germline V gene are SGHRS and YFSETQ.